This T cell receptor beta chain was recovered during a study of cytomegalovirus exposure and HLA in healthy donors. Looking at the study overall: Caucasian-associated ancestry cluster membership applied to approximately 84% of 300 to 450 genotyped donors.

V lost 2 bases and J lost 5, with 9 bases in between. Germline values: CDR1 MNHNY, CDR2 SVGAGI (reference sequence). This CDR3 is 13 amino acids long. The PCR contained 60 Vbeta and 13 Jbeta primers. How the authors handled the data: There were about 80 million unique TCR beta chains by a later count, and approximately 12 million of them were shared. Here immunoSEQ multiplex PCR was the method, and the copy in TCRdb shows in-frame clones only, minus some. The DNA gave D and trimming, while V, J and clone size come from that table. The clone table shows around 74,000 clones, with the ten largest holding roughly 13%. General study findings and limits: Presence/absence analysis assumed near-uniform sequencing depth across donors.

Points on this clone: Its cognate antigen is unknown.

Sequencing input: PBMCs. The clonotype originates from a man aged 45-60 years in good health and CMV-seropositive. The chain recombines TRBV6-6 with TRBJ1-1; possibly TRBD1 for D (5 bases). The CDR3 region has the DNA TGTGCCAGCAGTTACCCGGGGGGTACTGAAGCTTTCTTT. Translation gives CASSYPGGTEAFF.